This record looks at one TCR beta chain sequence and its context. Its cognate antigen is unknown. The PCR made use of 60 Vbeta and 13 Jbeta primers. Here immunoSEQ multiplex PCR was the method, and the copy in TCRdb shows in-frame clones only, minus some. Found here are about 180,000 clones, 72% of them singletons; the top ten hold 2% to 2.5%. The CDR3 totals 16 residues. CDR1 SNHLY and CDR2 FYNNEI come from the germline V gene. Deletions cut 1 base from V and 8 bases from J, with 17 bases between. The sample comes from a study of cytomegalovirus exposure and HLA in healthy donors. Study-level results: Earlier analysis found most TCR beta V segments productive about 87% or about 30% of the time.

The sequenced sample consisted of PBMCs. The clonotype comes from a human donor in good health. The rearrangement links TRBV2 to TRBJ1-4, with D perhaps matching TRBD1 (6 bases). In DNA, the CDR3 is TGTGCCAGCAGTGAAGGATGGGGCAATGGGGGCGAAAAACTGTTTTTT. Its translation: CASSEGWGNGGEKLFF.